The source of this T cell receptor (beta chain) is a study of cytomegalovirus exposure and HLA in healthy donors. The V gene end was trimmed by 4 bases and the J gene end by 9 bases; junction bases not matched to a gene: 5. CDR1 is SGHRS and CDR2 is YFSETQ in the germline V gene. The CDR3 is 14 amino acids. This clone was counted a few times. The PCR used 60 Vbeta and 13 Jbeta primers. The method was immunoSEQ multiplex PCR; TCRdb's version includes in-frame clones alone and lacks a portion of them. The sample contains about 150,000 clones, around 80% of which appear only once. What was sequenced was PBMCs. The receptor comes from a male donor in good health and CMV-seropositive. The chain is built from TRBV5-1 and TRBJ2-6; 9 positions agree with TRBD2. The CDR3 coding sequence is TGCGCCAGCAGCCCTAGCGGGGCAAACAACGTCCTGACTTTC. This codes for CASSPSGANNVLTF. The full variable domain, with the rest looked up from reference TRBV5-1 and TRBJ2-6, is KAGVTQTPRYLIKTRGQQVTLSCSPISGHRSVSWYQQTPGQGLQFLFEYFSETQRNKGNFPGRFSGRQFSNSRSEMNVSTLELGDSALYLCASSPSGANNVLTFGAGSRLTVL.